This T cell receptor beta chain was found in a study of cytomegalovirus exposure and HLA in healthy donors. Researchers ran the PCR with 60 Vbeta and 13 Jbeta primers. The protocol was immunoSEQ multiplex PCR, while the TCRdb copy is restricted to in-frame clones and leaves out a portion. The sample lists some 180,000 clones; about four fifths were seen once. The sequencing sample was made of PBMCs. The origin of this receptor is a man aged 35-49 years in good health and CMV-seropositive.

The CDR3 region has the DNA TGTGCCAGCAGCTGGATGGACAGGATGAACACTGAAGCTTTCTTT. This codes for CASSWMDRMNTEAFF. This chain joins TRBV5-5 and TRBJ1-1; 7 nucleotides agree with TRBD1. The junction had 5 bases not matched to a gene; V was cut back by 3 bases and J by 0 bases. This CDR3 is built from 15 residues. In germline, CDR1 is SGHKS, CDR2 YYEKEE (reference sequence).